This TCR beta chain was identified in a study of cytomegalovirus exposure and HLA in healthy donors. The PCR employed 60 Vbeta primers together with 13 Jbeta primers. Profiled with immunoSEQ multiplex PCR; TCRdb holds only in-frame clones, not every one. The profile covers about 180,000 clones, with 82% appearing a single time and under 0.6% taken by the ten largest. Comments on this clone: Its antigen is as yet unknown.

Study-level results: One variant, a missense change in DCLRE1C, was linked in a later analysis to TCR beta V- and J-gene trimming.

The receptor's source is a woman aged 45-65 years in good health and CMV-seronegative. The sample consisted of PBMCs.

As DNA, the CDR3 is TGTGCCAGCAGCTTGGACAGCCAGGGACCCCAGCATTTT. It encodes CASSLDSQGPQHF. The chain recombines TRBV5-8 with TRBJ1-5, with D maybe TRBD1 (5 bases). Trimming cost V 0 bases and J 10 bases, with 11 bases left between them. The CDR3 length is 13 residues. Germline V gene data show CDR1 as SGHTS and CDR2 as YDEGEE.